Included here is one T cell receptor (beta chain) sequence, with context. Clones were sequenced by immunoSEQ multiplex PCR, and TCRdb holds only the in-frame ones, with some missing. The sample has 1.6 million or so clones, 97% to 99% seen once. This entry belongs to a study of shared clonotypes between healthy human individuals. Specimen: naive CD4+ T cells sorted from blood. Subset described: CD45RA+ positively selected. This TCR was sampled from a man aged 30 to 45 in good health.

CDR3 DNA: TGTGCCAGCAGCGTAGACCCGGGACTAGCGGGAGGACCCTACAATGAGCAGTTCTTC. It yields the protein CASSVDPGLAGGPYNEQFF. The chain recombines TRBV9 with TRBJ2-1; 15 bases line up with TRBD2. The V and J ends lost 0 bases and 2 bases, in that order; junction bases with no gene match: 6. Germline-derived CDR1 and CDR2 are SGDLS and YYNGEE. This CDR3 is built from 19 residues. Supplemented by reference TRBV9 and TRBJ2-1, the full variable domain reads DSGVTQTPKHLITATGQRVTLRCSPRSGDLSVYWYQQSLDQGLQFLIQYYNGEERAKGNILERFSAQQFPDLHSELNLSSLELGDSALYFCASSVDPGLAGGPYNEQFFGPGTRLTVL.